Each of the 27 T cell receptor beta chains below was sequenced from the same sample in a study of cytomegalovirus exposure and HLA in healthy donors. In the PCR, 60 Vbeta and 13 Jbeta primers were used. Some clones are missing from TCRdb's copy, which holds only in-frame ones; the method was immunoSEQ multiplex PCR. The sample holds 150,000 to 250,000 clones, around 78% seen once. Sequenced: PBMCs. These receptor sequences come from a man aged 25 to 40 in good health and CMV-seronegative.

The V and J genes are TRBV30 and TRBJ1-2, with TRBD1 identical over 9 bases. V dropped 1 base and J dropped 6; count of bases not matched to a gene: 6. The CDR3 has 14 amino acids. CDR1 and CDR2 (germline): GTSNPN, SVGIG (reference sequence). CDR3 residues: CAWSGGQGLHGYTF. DNA for the CDR3: TGTGCCTGGAGTGGGGGACAGGGATTACATGGCTACACCTTC.

The CDR3, as DNA: TGTGCCAGCAGCGTGGGACTAGGATACAATGAGCAGTTCTTC. Its protein product is CASSVGLGYNEQFF. The genes are TRBV9 and TRBJ2-1; 8 nucleotides match TRBD2. CDR3 length equals 14 residues. Germline CDR1 reads SGDLS; CDR2 reads YYNGEE. J gave up 4 bases and V 2 bases, and 2 bases lay outside the gene matches.

This clone was counted between two and nine times. The chain employs TRBV5-4 and TRBJ2-7; TRBD2 might be the D (5 bases). Germline V gene sequence: CDR1 SGHNT, CDR2 YYREEE (reference sequence). Trimming took 4 bases from V and 2 from J, leaving 16 bases between them. The CDR3 is 15 residues long. This chain's CDR3 is CASSLGTLTTYEQYF. The DNA of the CDR3 is TGTGCCAGCAGCCTTGGAACATTGACTACCTACGAGCAGTACTTC.

This rearrangement joins TRBV19 to TRBJ1-5; 7 nucleotides match TRBD1. Per germline, CDR1 LNHDA and CDR2 SQIVND (reference sequence). The V segment lost 3 bases and the J segment 4 bases; nucleotides outside the gene matches: 3. This CDR3 comprises 14 residues. The CDR3 coding sequence is TGTGCCAGTAGTATTGCAGGGGGGAATCAGCCCCAGCATTTT. Encoded protein: CASSIAGGNQPQHF. Together with reference TRBV19 and TRBJ1-5, the CDR3 gives the full variable domain: DGGITQSPKYLFRKEGQNVTLSCEQNLNHDAMYWYRQDPGQGLRLIYYSQIVNDFQKGDIAEGYSVSREKKESFPLTVTSAQKNPTAFYLCASSIAGGNQPQHFGDGTRLSIL.

Only one count was recorded for this clone. The V call is TRBV28, the J call TRBJ1-3; D uncertain. In germline, CDR1 is MDHEN, CDR2 SYDVKM. The ends were cut back, 6 bases at V and 4 bases at J, with 16 bases in the middle. This CDR3 is 15 amino acids long. The CDR3 coding sequence is TGTGCCAGCAGGAGTTCGGGGAGTAAAGGAAACACCATATATTTT. This gives the protein CASRSSGSKGNTIYF.

The V gene is TRBV5-1, the J gene TRBJ2-1, with TRBD2 identical over 13 bases. J lost 6 bases, V lost 5 bases, and 5 bases had no gene match. The CDR3 contains 15 residues. Germline CDR1 reads SGHRS; CDR2 reads YFSETQ. The CDR3 loop reads CASRLLAGGPNEQFF. DNA for the CDR3: TGCGCCAGCAGACTACTAGCGGGAGGGCCCAATGAGCAGTTCTTC.

The rearrangement uses TRBV5-4 and TRBJ2-3; D not certain. CDR1 SGHNT and CDR2 YYREEE come from the germline V gene (reference sequence). V was cut by 3 bases and J by 2 bases, with 7 bases left in between. The CDR3 is 13 residues long. The CDR3 DNA follows: TGTGCCAGCAGCTCTACGTCCACAGATACGCAGTATTTT. This sequence encodes CASSSTSTDTQYF.

V usage is TRBV29-1 and J usage is TRBJ2-7; tentatively, D is TRBD1 (6 bases). Germline values: CDR1 SQVTM, CDR2 ANQGSEA. Trimming removed 5 bases at V and 0 bases at J, with 14 bases between. This CDR3 spans 14 amino acids. CDR3 DNA sequence: TGCAGCGTTACAGGGACAAAAAGCTCCTACGAGCAGTACTTC. Residues: CSVTGTKSSYEQYF.

The rearrangement joins TRBV6-5 to TRBJ1-6; no clear D. CDR1 and CDR2 from the germline V gene are MNHEY and SVGAGI. This CDR3 has 13 residues. With 5 bases removed from V and 6 bases from J, the gap between germline ends came to 8 bases. The DNA of the CDR3 is TGTGCCAGCAGTGAAGGAGGTAATTCACCCCTCCACTTT. Amino acids: CASSEGGNSPLHF.

The J gene is TRBJ2-3, the V gene TRBV5-1, with 11 bases identical to TRBD2. Germline CDR1 and CDR2: SGHRS and YFSETQ. With 0 bases clipped from V and 2 bases from J, the junction kept 2 bases outside the gene matches. The length of the CDR3 is 16 residues. CDR3 sequence: CASSLGGLADTDTQYF. CDR3 bases: TGCGCCAGCAGCTTGGGGGGACTAGCGGACACAGATACGCAGTATTTT.

The CDR3 spells CASSPSGNTLQYF. Written as DNA, the CDR3 is TGTGCCAGCTCGCCATCAGGGAATACGCTGCAGTACTTC. The chain uses TRBV18 and TRBJ2-7; TRBD1 might be the D (5 bases). Germline V gene lookup returns CDR1 KGHSH and CDR2 LQKENI. V was trimmed by 6 bases and J by 9 bases, leaving 18 bases between them. This CDR3 is 13 amino acids long.

The chain is built from TRBV5-1 and TRBJ2-5; D not resolved. Trimming removed 4 bases at V and 0 bases at J, with 10 bases between. Germline V lookup: CDR1 SGHRS, CDR2 YFSETQ. The CDR3 totals 14 residues. In DNA, the CDR3 is TGCGCCAGCAGCCCCGACACCTACCAAGAGACCCAGTACTTC. It codes for CASSPDTYQETQYF.

The chain has TRBV9 and TRBJ1-3; D unresolved. The V gene lost 0 bases and the J gene lost 1 base, with 11 bases spanning the gap. The CDR3 spans 16 residues. Germline CDR1 and CDR2: SGDLS and YYNGEE. The CDR3 nucleotides read TGTGCCAGCAGCGTAGATGAAGTCAGTTCTGGAAACACCATATATTTT. Translation gives CASSVDEVSSGNTIYF.

Notes on this clone: One junction end disagrees with the germline gene, perhaps due to a read error. The chain couples TRBV20-1 to TRBJ2-7; D unresolved. The CDR3 sequence is 11 residues long. CDR1 DFQATT and CDR2 SNEGSKA come from the germline V gene (reference sequence). The CDR3 loop is CSARDRLALVF. In nucleotides, the CDR3 is TGCAGTGCTAGAGATCGCTTAGCTTTGGTCTTC.

This clone was recorded a few times. CDR3 loop: CATSRVEKSNQPQHF. CDR3 sequence (DNA): TGTGCCACCAGCAGAGTAGAGAAGAGCAATCAGCCCCAGCATTTT. This rearrangement joins TRBV15 to TRBJ1-5; D is undetermined. The V gene's germline CDR1 is LNHNV and CDR2 YYDKDF (reference sequence). V was cut by 1 base and J by 1 base, with 8 bases left in between. This CDR3 has 15 amino acids.

The CDR3 DNA follows: TGTGCCAGCTCACGCTACAGGGATAACTATGGCTACACCTTC. The encoded protein is CASSRYRDNYGYTF. The V call is TRBV18, the J call TRBJ1-2, with D possibly TRBD1 on 6 matching bases. Germline V gives CDR1 KGHSH, CDR2 LQKENI. This CDR3 is 14 amino acids long. V lost 4 bases and J 1 base, leaving 10 bases between the germline ends.

The chain is built from TRBV9 and TRBJ2-5; 13 nucleotides agree with TRBD2. Germline loops: CDR1 SGDLS, CDR2 YYNGEE. With V trimmed by 4 bases and J by 0 bases, 12 bases remained unmatched. The CDR3 has 19 amino acids. This chain's CDR3 is CASSPRLAGGGPHQETQYF. The CDR3 region has the DNA TGTGCCAGCAGCCCCCGACTAGCGGGAGGAGGGCCCCACCAAGAGACCCAGTACTTC.

The rearrangement joins TRBV7-3 to TRBJ2-1, with 9 nucleotides matching TRBD2. The CDR3 runs to 15 residues. Germline lookup yields CDR1 SGHTA and CDR2 FQGTGA. V dropped 5 bases and J dropped 8; count of bases not matched to a gene: 10. The CDR3 DNA reads TGTGCCAGCAGCCAGAGAGTAGCGGGAGTCTATGAGCAGTTCTTC. Protein product: CASSQRVAGVYEQFF. Filled out from reference TRBV7-3 and TRBJ2-1, the complete variable domain reads GAGVSQTPSNKVTEKGKYVELRCDPISGHTALYWYRQSLGQGPEFLIYFQGTGAADDSGLPNDRFFAVRPEGSVSTLKIQRTERGDSAVYLCASSQRVAGVYEQFFGPGTRLTVL.

This chain joins TRBV10-2 and TRBJ1-4; maybe TRBD1 (5 bases). V gave up 6 bases and J gave up 8 bases, with 16 bases separating them. This CDR3 region has 14 residues. Germline CDR1 and CDR2: WSHSY and SAAADI. For the CDR3, the DNA is TGCGCCAGCAGCCAGGGCCATGCCTTGGAAAAACTGTTTTTT. Translating it yields CASSQGHALEKLFF.

The gene calls are TRBV6-5 and TRBJ1-1; 7 positions agree with TRBD1. The germline V gene encodes CDR1 MNHEY and CDR2 SVGAGI. CDR3 size: 13 residues. Losses at the gene ends were 7 bases for V and 3 bases for J; bases not matched to a gene: 5. CDR3 sequence (DNA): TGTGCCAGCAAAAGGGACAGCTACACTGAAGCTTTCTTT. It translates to CASKRDSYTEAFF.

This sequence joins TRBV27 and TRBJ2-7; no clear D gene. Germline V gene sequence: CDR1 MNHEY, CDR2 SMNVEV (reference sequence). Trimming left V 5 bases short and J 3 bases short, with 11 bases between. The CDR3 consists of 13 residues. The CDR3 loop reads CASSEASVYEQYF. For the CDR3, the DNA is TGTGCCAGCAGTGAAGCATCGGTCTACGAGCAGTACTTC.

This clone rates as medium-sized. The chain combines TRBV6-1 with TRBJ2-3; D might be TRBD1 (6 bases). Between the trimmed V and J ends, which lost 3 bases and 4 bases, there was a span of 11 bases. The length of the CDR3 is 14 residues. The germline V gene encodes CDR1 MNHNS and CDR2 SASEGT. The CDR3 loop reads CASSDGRGADTQYF. The CDR3 coding sequence is TGTGCCAGCAGTGATGGCAGGGGTGCAGATACGCAGTATTTT.

Concerning this clone itself: In the same sample, other DNA sequences code for this CDR3. V is TRBV5-1 and J is TRBJ2-3; the match to TRBD2 covers 7 bases. The J segment lost 0 bases and the V segment lost 4 bases, leaving 2 bases of the junction unmatched. The CDR3 consists of 14 residues. Germline loops: CDR1 SGHRS, CDR2 YFSETQ. CDR3 loop: CASSLSGSTDTQYF. The CDR3 region has the DNA TGCGCCAGCAGCCTTAGCGGGAGCACAGATACGCAGTATTTT.

The V call is TRBV5-1, the J call TRBJ2-2; 9 positions agree with TRBD2. The length of the CDR3 is 16 residues. Per germline, CDR1 SGHRS and CDR2 YFSETQ. Trimming removed 0 bases from V and 4 bases from J; junction bases left unmatched: 4. In nucleotides, the CDR3 is TGCGCCAGCAGCTTGGGACTAGCGGCCGGCACCGGGGAGCTGTTTTTT. It specifies CASSLGLAAGTGELFF.

The chain uses TRBV11-2 and TRBJ2-1; 9 bases are a match to TRBD2. V lost 6 bases and J lost 6; bases outside the gene matches: 18. Per the germline V gene, CDR1 is SGHAT and CDR2 is FQNNGV. CDR3 length equals 18 residues. The CDR3 region has the DNA TGTGCCAGCAGTTCCGACCGGTGGCGGGAGGGGAGACCCAATGAGCAGTTCTTC. It encodes CASSSDRWREGRPNEQFF.

V and J are TRBV7-3 and TRBJ1-6; TRBD1 agrees at 7 bases. Per germline, CDR1 SGHTA and CDR2 FQGTGA. This CDR3 has 14 residues. V shed 3 bases, J shed 6 bases, and the junction held 2 bases outside the gene matches. The CDR3 DNA follows: TGTGCCAGCAGCTTGGGACAGCTTAATTCACCCCTCCACTTT. It translates to CASSLGQLNSPLHF.

The chain combines TRBV5-6 with TRBJ2-7, with 13 bases fitting TRBD2. The length of the CDR3 is 16 residues. Germline lookup yields CDR1 SGHDT and CDR2 YYEEEE. V was pared by 4 bases and J by 0 bases, with 4 bases of the junction left unmatched. CDR3 nucleotides: TGTGCCAGCAGCCCGAGGACTAGCGGGAGCTCCTACGAGCAGTACTTC. Amino acid sequence: CASSPRTSGSSYEQYF.